The T cell receptor beta chain under discussion was sequenced for a study of shared clonotypes between healthy human individuals. Study results and limitations: Naive CD4 clonotype sharing across a few donors was approximately 5.2%.

In regard to this clone: Its antigen is not identified.

This CDR3 contains 15 residues. V was trimmed by 3 bases and J by 3 bases, leaving 10 bases between them. The germline gives CDR1 SGHRS, CDR2 YFSETQ. Assay used: immunoSEQ multiplex PCR; TCRdb lists only in-frame clones, some missing. The sample lists roughly 2.2 million clones, around 92% seen once, with around 0.4% in the top ten. The chain is built from TRBV5-1 and TRBJ2-6; TRBD1 is a possible D gene (6 bases). The source material was naive CD4+ T cells from PBMCs. Regarding subset: CD45RA+ positively selected. The TCR was taken from a man aged 18 to 35 in good health. Some clones in this sample may be carry-over from other donors' samples. In DNA, the CDR3 is TGCGCCAGCAGCTCCTCAGGGGTTGGGGCCAACGTCCTGACTTTC. Translated: CASSSSGVGANVLTF. Full variable domain (missing parts from reference TRBV5-1 and TRBJ2-6): KAGVTQTPRYLIKTRGQQVTLSCSPISGHRSVSWYQQTPGQGLQFLFEYFSETQRNKGNFPGRFSGRQFSNSRSEMNVSTLELGDSALYLCASSSSGVGANVLTFGAGSRLTVL.